This T cell receptor (beta chain) is from a study of T-cell reconstitution after alpha-beta-depleted transplantation in children. A library of TCRbeta sequences, prepared with unique molecular identifiers, was generated. TCRdb called the PCR reads again in MiXCR, with one record for every CDR3 protein. The sample carries over 550,000 distinct CDR3 sequences, over 9.5% recorded once. The germline V gene encodes CDR1 SGHRS and CDR2 YFSETQ. This CDR3 spans 15 amino acids. V lost 1 base and J lost 3; bases outside the gene matches: 7. V and J are TRBV5-1 and TRBJ2-7; TRBD2 matches 7 bases. The clonotype originates from a human donor who donated a stem cell graft to a child with acute myeloid leukemia. Sequencing was performed on PBMCs from the stem cell graft donor, taken from the stem cell graft. The CDR3 protein is CASSLLGGSNYEQYF. Written as DNA, the CDR3 is TGCGCCAGCAGCTTGTTAGGCGGGAGTAACTACGAGCAGTACTTC.